This is a list of T cell receptor beta chains from one sample in a study of blood T cell repertoires in COVID-19. Assay: immunoSEQ multiplex PCR; the TCRdb copy retains only in-frame clones and omits some. The data contain 200,000 to 250,000 clones, 80% to 85% of them singletons. The sample consisted of peripheral blood. The source is a woman under 30 with acute or convalescent COVID-19. CDR3s include the opening cysteine and the closing phenylalanine or tryptophan. Fields, in order: V gene, J gene, D gene, clone size, CDR3 protein, CDR3 DNA. D genes are given only for firm matches. Rows give clone size only sometimes, using once, few, many, or a class for an expanded clone.

v_call: TRBV5-1
j_call: TRBJ1-2
d_call: NA
clone_size: NA
cdr3_aa: CASSSLLGQNGGYTF
cdr3_nt: TGCGCCAGCAGCTCACTCCTAGGACAGAACGGTGGCTACACCTTC

v_call: TRBV18
j_call: TRBJ1-4
d_call: NA
clone_size: once
cdr3_aa: CASSPPGEDEKLFF
cdr3_nt: TGTGCCAGCTCACCACCCGGGGAAGATGAAAAACTGTTTTTT

v_call: TRBV19
j_call: TRBJ2-5
d_call: NA
clone_size: NA
cdr3_aa: CASRLGSHQETQYF
cdr3_nt: TGTGCCAGTAGGCTGGGCAGTCACCAAGAGACCCAGTACTTC

v_call: TRBV19
j_call: TRBJ1-5
d_call: TRBD1
clone_size: many
cdr3_aa: CASGRGTDYDNQPQHF
cdr3_nt: TGTGCCAGTGGAAGGGGGACAGACTATGACAATCAGCCCCAGCATTTT

v_call: TRBV5-1
j_call: TRBJ2-5
d_call: NA
clone_size: once
cdr3_aa: CASSLVTGVVYQETQYF
cdr3_nt: TGCGCCAGCAGCTTGGTAACGGGAGTTGTATACCAAGAGACCCAGTACTTC

v_call: TRBV11-2
j_call: TRBJ1-1
d_call: TRBD1
clone_size: once
cdr3_aa: CASSPTPGTGVDDTEAFF
cdr3_nt: TGTGCCAGCAGCCCCACCCCCGGGACAGGGGTTGATGACACTGAAGCTTTCTTT

v_call: TRBV7-3
j_call: TRBJ2-1
d_call: NA
clone_size: once
cdr3_aa: CASSFGPNGNNEQFF
cdr3_nt: TGTGCCAGCAGCTTCGGGCCCAACGGGAACAATGAGCAGTTCTTC

v_call: TRBV27
j_call: TRBJ1-2
d_call: TRBD1
clone_size: NA
cdr3_aa: CASSVTGDSNYGYTF
cdr3_nt: TGTGCCAGCAGTGTTACAGGGGACTCTAACTATGGCTACACCTTC

v_call: TRBV3-1/TRBV3-2
j_call: TRBJ2-7
d_call: TRBD2
clone_size: NA
cdr3_aa: CASSQLAGGPREQYF
cdr3_nt: TGTGCCAGCAGCCAACTAGCGGGAGGGCCTCGGGAGCAGTACTTC

v_call: TRBV5-8
j_call: TRBJ1-6
d_call: NA
clone_size: once
cdr3_aa: CASSSGQYYNSPLHF
cdr3_nt: TGTGCCAGCAGTTCCGGACAGTACTATAATTCACCCCTCCACTTT

v_call: TRBV29-1
j_call: TRBJ1-2
d_call: NA
clone_size: few
cdr3_aa: CSVDNNYGYTF
cdr3_nt: TGCAGCGTTGACAATAACTATGGCTACACCTTC

v_call: TRBV9
j_call: TRBJ2-3
d_call: TRBD2
clone_size: NA
cdr3_aa: CASSGQAGGYTDTQYF
cdr3_nt: TGTGCCAGCAGCGGACAAGCGGGAGGGTACACAGATACGCAGTATTTT

v_call: TRBV10-3
j_call: TRBJ2-7
d_call: NA
clone_size: NA
cdr3_aa: CAISEVTGEQYF
cdr3_nt: TGTGCCATCAGTGAGGTTACAGGCGAGCAGTACTTC

v_call: TRBV30
j_call: TRBJ1-3
d_call: NA
clone_size: NA
cdr3_aa: CAWSGRGRAAWNTIYF
cdr3_nt: TGTGCCTGGAGTGGTAGAGGGAGGGCTGCGTGGAACACCATATATTTT

v_call: TRBV10-3
j_call: TRBJ2-7
d_call: TRBD2
clone_size: NA
cdr3_aa: CAIRELAGGEQYF
cdr3_nt: TGTGCCATCAGGGAATTAGCGGGAGGCGAGCAGTACTTC

v_call: TRBV6-5
j_call: TRBJ2-5
d_call: NA
clone_size: NA
cdr3_aa: CASSYPGEETQYF
cdr3_nt: TGTGCCAGCAGTTACCCGGGAGAAGAGACCCAGTACTTC

v_call: TRBV4-3
j_call: TRBJ2-4
d_call: TRBD2
clone_size: NA
cdr3_aa: CASSQRLAGGSPSKNIQYF
cdr3_nt: TGCGCCAGCAGCCAAAGACTAGCGGGAGGGTCCCCTTCCAAAAACATTCAGTACTTC

v_call: TRBV6-2/TRBV6-3
j_call: TRBJ2-4
d_call: NA
clone_size: NA
cdr3_aa: CASSYLLQPGHSKNIQYF
cdr3_nt: TGTGCCAGCAGTTATCTTCTTCAACCGGGACATTCAAAAAACATTCAGTACTTC

v_call: TRBV19
j_call: TRBJ1-5
d_call: TRBD1
clone_size: NA
cdr3_aa: CASRLDRGGQPQHF
cdr3_nt: TGTGCCAGTAGACTAGACAGGGGAGGGCAGCCCCAGCATTTT

v_call: TRBV3-1/TRBV3-2
j_call: TRBJ2-1
d_call: TRBD2
clone_size: NA
cdr3_aa: CASSPLAGYEQFF
cdr3_nt: TGTGCCAGCAGCCCACTAGCGGGATATGAGCAGTTCTTC

v_call: TRBV7-8
j_call: TRBJ2-3
d_call: TRBD2
clone_size: NA
cdr3_aa: CASSSTRAGGPSTDTQYF
cdr3_nt: TGTGCCAGCAGCTCGACTCGGGCGGGAGGCCCTAGCACAGATACGCAGTATTTT

v_call: TRBV13
j_call: TRBJ2-1
d_call: TRBD2
clone_size: NA
cdr3_aa: CASSHQGLAHDSYNEQFF
cdr3_nt: TGTGCCAGCAGCCATCAGGGACTAGCGCACGACTCCTACAATGAGCAGTTCTTC

v_call: TRBV13
j_call: TRBJ2-2
d_call: TRBD2
clone_size: NA
cdr3_aa: CASTVSGPGELFF
cdr3_nt: TGTGCCAGCACCGTTAGCGGGCCCGGGGAGCTGTTTTTT

v_call: TRBV5-6
j_call: TRBJ2-1
d_call: NA
clone_size: once
cdr3_aa: CASSLALVSYNEQFF
cdr3_nt: TGTGCCAGCAGCTTGGCTCTAGTCTCCTACAATGAGCAGTTCTTC

v_call: TRBV7-3
j_call: TRBJ2-1
d_call: NA
clone_size: once
cdr3_aa: CASSFGAGSYNEQFF
cdr3_nt: TGTGCCAGCAGCTTCGGAGCGGGCTCCTACAATGAGCAGTTCTTC

v_call: TRBV19
j_call: TRBJ2-7
d_call: NA
clone_size: few
cdr3_aa: CASSTPEQYF
cdr3_nt: TGTGCCAGTAGTACCCCGGAGCAGTACTTC

v_call: TRBV27
j_call: TRBJ2-1
d_call: NA
clone_size: few
cdr3_aa: CASSLQEGLISYNEQFF
cdr3_nt: TGTGCCAGCAGTTTACAGGAGGGTCTCATATCCTACAATGAGCAGTTCTTC

v_call: TRBV12-3/TRBV12-4
j_call: TRBJ1-6
d_call: NA
clone_size: NA
cdr3_aa: CASSQEADSPLHF
cdr3_nt: TGTGCCAGCAGCCAAGAGGCCGATTCACCCCTCCACTTT

v_call: TRBV4-3
j_call: TRBJ1-4
d_call: TRBD1
clone_size: once
cdr3_aa: CASSQVGTGGTNEKLFF
cdr3_nt: TGCGCCAGCAGCCAAGTAGGGACAGGGGGGACTAATGAAAAACTGTTTTTT

v_call: TRBV7-2
j_call: TRBJ2-3
d_call: NA
clone_size: NA
cdr3_aa: CASSLPPGGTDTQYF
cdr3_nt: TGTGCCAGCAGCCTGCCACCCGGGGGCACAGATACGCAGTATTTT

v_call: TRBV9
j_call: TRBJ2-3
d_call: TRBD2
clone_size: once
cdr3_aa: CASSESRPSGIRDTQYF
cdr3_nt: TGTGCCAGCAGCGAAAGCAGGCCTAGCGGGATTCGAGATACGCAGTATTTT

v_call: TRBV30
j_call: TRBJ2-2
d_call: TRBD2
clone_size: NA
cdr3_aa: CAWSGGTSARNTGELFF
cdr3_nt: TGTGCCTGGAGTGGGGGGACTAGCGCTCGGAACACCGGGGAGCTGTTTTTT

v_call: TRBV28
j_call: TRBJ2-6
d_call: TRBD1
clone_size: NA
cdr3_aa: CATQDRGVSLGANVLTF
cdr3_nt: TGTGCCACCCAGGACAGGGGCGTTTCTCTGGGGGCCAACGTCCTGACTTTC

v_call: TRBV28
j_call: TRBJ1-5
d_call: NA
clone_size: once
cdr3_aa: CASSLLRRGENQPQHF
cdr3_nt: TGTGCCAGCAGTTTACTTCGTAGGGGTGAAAATCAGCCCCAGCATTTT

v_call: TRBV6-5
j_call: TRBJ2-3
d_call: TRBD2
clone_size: NA
cdr3_aa: CASSYRLAGEQNTQYF
cdr3_nt: TGTGCCAGCAGTTACCGACTAGCGGGAGAGCAAAATACGCAGTATTTT

v_call: TRBV28
j_call: TRBJ1-2
d_call: NA
clone_size: NA
cdr3_aa: CATLDSPYGYTF
cdr3_nt: TGTGCCACCCTAGACAGCCCCTATGGCTACACCTTC

v_call: TRBV7-3
j_call: TRBJ2-3
d_call: NA
clone_size: NA
cdr3_aa: CASSLSPLGRASTDTQYF
cdr3_nt: TGTGCCAGCAGCTTATCCCCCCTTGGGCGGGCAAGCACAGATACGCAGTATTTT

v_call: TRBV27
j_call: TRBJ2-7
d_call: TRBD2
clone_size: NA
cdr3_aa: CASSRPGLAPYF
cdr3_nt: TGTGCCAGCAGTAGACCGGGACTAGCGCCATACTTC

v_call: TRBV5-8
j_call: TRBJ2-2
d_call: NA
clone_size: NA
cdr3_aa: CASSLFSGDYTGELFF
cdr3_nt: TGTGCCAGCAGCTTGTTTTCAGGGGATTACACCGGGGAGCTGTTTTTT

v_call: TRBV6-5
j_call: TRBJ2-7
d_call: NA
clone_size: NA
cdr3_aa: CASSATGNPYEQYF
cdr3_nt: TGTGCCAGCAGCGCTACAGGAAACCCCTACGAGCAGTACTTC

v_call: TRBV21-1
j_call: TRBJ2-2
d_call: NA
clone_size: NA
cdr3_aa: CASSKAGETSGRAVDTGELFF
cdr3_nt: TGTGCCAGCAGCAAAGCCGGTGAGACTAGCGGGAGGGCCGTAGATACCGGGGAGCTGTTTTTT

v_call: TRBV10-1
j_call: TRBJ2-7
d_call: NA
clone_size: NA
cdr3_aa: CASSESPTPTSYEQYF
cdr3_nt: TGCGCCAGCAGTGAGTCGCCGACACCGACCTCCTACGAGCAGTACTTC